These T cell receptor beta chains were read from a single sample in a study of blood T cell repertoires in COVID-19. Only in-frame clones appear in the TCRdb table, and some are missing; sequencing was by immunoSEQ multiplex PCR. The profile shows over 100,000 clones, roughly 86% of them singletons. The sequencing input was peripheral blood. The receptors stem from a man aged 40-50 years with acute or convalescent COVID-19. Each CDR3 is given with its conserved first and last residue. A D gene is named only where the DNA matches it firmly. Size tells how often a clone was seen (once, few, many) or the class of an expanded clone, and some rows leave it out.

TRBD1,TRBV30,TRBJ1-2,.,CAWTPGGGGRGYTF,TGTGCCTGGACCCCCGGAGGAGGGGGCCGAGGCTACACCTTC
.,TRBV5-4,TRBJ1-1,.,CASNPRGTEAFF,TGTGCCAGCAACCCCCGGGGCACTGAAGCTTTCTTT
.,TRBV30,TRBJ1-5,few,CAWSGGGDQPQHF,TGTGCCTGGAGCGGGGGGGGAGATCAGCCCCAGCATTTT
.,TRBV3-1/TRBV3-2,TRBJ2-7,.,CASTRQGSSYEQYF,TGTGCCAGTACCAGGCAGGGGAGCTCCTACGAGCAGTACTTC
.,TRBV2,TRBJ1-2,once,CASSEEGWNGYTF,TGTGCCAGCAGTGAGGAGGGTTGGAATGGCTACACCTTC
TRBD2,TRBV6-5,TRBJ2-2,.,CASTLAGANTGELFF,TGTGCCAGCACCCTAGCGGGAGCGAACACCGGGGAGCTGTTTTTT
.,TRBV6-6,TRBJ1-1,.,CASSTRQTNTEAFF,TGTGCCAGCAGTACCCGACAGACGAACACTGAAGCTTTCTTT
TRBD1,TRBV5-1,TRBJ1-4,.,CASSLEDRVGEKLFF,TGCGCCAGCAGCTTGGAGGACAGGGTCGGCGAAAAACTGTTTTTT
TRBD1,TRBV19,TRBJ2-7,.,CASSIGTGAYEQYF,TGTGCCAGTAGTATCGGGACAGGCGCCTACGAGCAGTACTTC
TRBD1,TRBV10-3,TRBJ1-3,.,CAISRDSDSGNTIYF,TGTGCCATCAGCCGGGACAGCGACTCTGGAAACACCATATATTTT
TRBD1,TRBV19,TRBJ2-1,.,CASSRAGTGNTEQFF,TGTGCCAGTAGTAGAGCCGGGACAGGGAATACTGAGCAGTTCTTC
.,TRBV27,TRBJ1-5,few,CASRPGVSNQPQHF,TGTGCCAGCAGACCAGGGGTGAGCAATCAGCCCCAGCATTTT
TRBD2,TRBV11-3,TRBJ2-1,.,CASSLASSGGWEQFF,TGTGCCAGCAGCTTAGCCTCTAGCGGGGGATGGGAGCAGTTCTTC
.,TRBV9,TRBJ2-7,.,CASSHTGFAYEQYF,TGTGCCAGCAGCCACACAGGGTTTGCATACGAGCAGTACTTC
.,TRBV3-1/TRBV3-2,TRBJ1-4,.,CASSRTRSATNEKLFF,TGTGCCAGCAGCCGAACGAGGAGTGCAACTAATGAAAAACTGTTTTTT
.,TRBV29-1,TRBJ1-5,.,CSVSGTINQPQHF,TGCAGCGTCTCCGGGACAATTAATCAGCCCCAGCATTTT
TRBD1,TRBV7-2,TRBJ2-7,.,CASSLNGDRAKEQYF,TGTGCCAGCAGCTTAAACGGGGACAGGGCGAAAGAGCAGTACTTC
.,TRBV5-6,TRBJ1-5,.,CASSAPTSNQPQHF,TGTGCCAGCAGCGCCCCTACTAGCAATCAGCCCCAGCATTTT
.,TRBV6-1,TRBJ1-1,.,CASSDGYRDTEAFF,TGTGCCAGCAGTGACGGTTACCGGGACACTGAAGCTTTCTTT
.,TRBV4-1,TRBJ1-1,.,CASSPRTVNTEAFF,TGCGCCAGCAGCCCAAGGACAGTGAACACTGAAGCTTTCTTT
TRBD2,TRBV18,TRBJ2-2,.,CASSRPGLAVANTGELFF,TGTGCCAGCTCACGCCCGGGACTAGCGGTCGCGAACACCGGGGAGCTGTTTTTT
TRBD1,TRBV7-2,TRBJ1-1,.,CASSRGQGAFF,TGTGCCAGCAGCCGGGGACAGGGGGCTTTCTTT
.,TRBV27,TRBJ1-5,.,CASSPVSGLSNQPQHF,TGTGCCAGCAGTCCCGTCTCAGGCCTTAGCAATCAGCCCCAGCATTTT
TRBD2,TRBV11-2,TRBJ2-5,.,CASGRASGGLVEETQYF,TGTGCCAGCGGGCGGGCTAGCGGGGGGTTGGTAGAAGAGACCCAGTACTTC
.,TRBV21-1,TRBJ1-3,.,CASSKVRDRRAITLDTIYF,TGTGCCAGCAGCAAAGTAAGGGACAGGAGAGCAATCACACTTGACACCATATATTTT
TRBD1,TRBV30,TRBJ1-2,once,CAWNAGGYGYTF,TGTGCCTGGAACGCAGGGGGTTATGGCTACACCTTC
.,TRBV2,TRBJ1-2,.,CASSEYGDTDVGYTF,TGTGCCAGCAGTGAATACGGGGACACGGACGTTGGCTACACCTTC
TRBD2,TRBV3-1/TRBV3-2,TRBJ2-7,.,CASSETSGRSYEQYF,TGTGCCAGCAGTGAAACTAGCGGGAGATCCTACGAGCAGTACTTC
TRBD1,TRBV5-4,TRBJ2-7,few,CASSPSGTGGYEQYF,TGTGCCAGCAGCCCATCCGGGACAGGGGGCTACGAGCAGTACTTC
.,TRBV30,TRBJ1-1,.,CAWSRRDTEAFF,TGTGCCTGGAGTAGGCGGGACACTGAAGCTTTCTTT
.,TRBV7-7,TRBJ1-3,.,CASSLAGGSGNTIYF,TGTGCTAGCAGCCTCGCCGGGGGCTCTGGAAACACCATATATTTT
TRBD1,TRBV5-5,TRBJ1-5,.,CASSPDRAKQPQHF,TGTGCCAGCAGCCCGGACAGGGCTAAGCAGCCCCAGCATTTT
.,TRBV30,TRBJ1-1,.,CAWSSRQTTEAFF,TGTGCCTGGAGTTCCAGACAGACCACTGAAGCTTTCTTT
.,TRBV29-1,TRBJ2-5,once,CSVEEDGGKTQYF,TGCAGCGTTGAAGAGGACGGAGGAAAGACCCAGTACTTC
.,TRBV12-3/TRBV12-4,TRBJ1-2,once,CASSLSGGGYTF,TGTGCCAGCAGTTTGTCCGGAGGAGGCTACACCTTC
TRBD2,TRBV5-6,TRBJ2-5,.,CASSRDGGWTQYF,TGTGCCAGCAGCCGGGACGGGGGGTGGACCCAGTACTTC
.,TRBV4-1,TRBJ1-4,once,CASSLRGATNEKLFF,TGCGCCAGCAGCCTTAGGGGCGCAACTAATGAAAAACTGTTTTTT
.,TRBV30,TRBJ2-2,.,CAWGELLNTGELFF,TGTGCCTGGGGGGAGCTCTTGAACACCGGGGAGCTGTTTTTT
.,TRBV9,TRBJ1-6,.,CASSPGHNNSPLHF,TGTGCCAGCAGCCCCGGACACAATAATTCACCCCTCCACTTT
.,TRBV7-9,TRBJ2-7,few,CASSPRQVITYEQYF,TGTGCCAGCAGCCCTAGACAGGTCATCACCTACGAGCAGTACTTC
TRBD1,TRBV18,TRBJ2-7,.,CASSPRQTGGEQYF,TGTGCCAGCTCCCCGCGACAAACAGGGGGCGAGCAGTACTTC
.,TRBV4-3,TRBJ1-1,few,CASSHIGQSNTEAFF,TGCGCCAGCAGCCATATTGGACAGTCAAACACTGAAGCTTTCTTT
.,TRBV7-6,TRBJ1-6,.,CASSLSPSGANSPLHF,TGTGCCAGCAGCTTATCCCCGTCAGGGGCCAATTCACCCCTCCACTTT
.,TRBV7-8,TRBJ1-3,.,CASSLFDRVSGNTIYF,TGTGCCAGCAGCTTATTTGATCGGGTCTCTGGAAACACCATATATTTT
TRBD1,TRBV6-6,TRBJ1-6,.,CASSKRGPGQTSSSYNSPLHF,TGTGCCAGCAGCAAAAGAGGACCGGGACAGACTTCCAGCTCCTATAATTCACCCCTCCACTTT
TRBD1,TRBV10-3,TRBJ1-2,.,CAISVDRAYGYGYTF,TGTGCCATCAGTGTAGACAGGGCATACGGTTATGGCTACACCTTC